The table lists the clone carrying this T cell receptor beta chain with a few counts. Its antigen is not known. Full-length variable regions came from constant-region reverse primers plus semi-nested Nested Universal Primer A PCR. TCRdb processed the 5' RACE reads anew with MiXCR; each CDR3 protein has one entry. Found here are about 50,000 distinct CDR3 sequences, 25% to 30% of them singletons; the top ten hold 2.1%. CDR1 and CDR2 from the germline V gene are SEHNR and FQNEAQ (reference sequence). V gave up 2 bases and J gave up 11 bases, with 15 bases separating them. The CDR3 totals 13 residues. Naive CD4+ cells had CD25+ Tregs removed. Points from the study as a whole: The larger-cohort validation was restricted to a single TCR beta V-J rearrangement rather than whole repertoires. Greatest tumor Treg TCR overlap was with tumor naive CD4+ cells.

The sequenced sample consisted of naive CD4+ T cells sorted from blood. The sample's subset: naive CD4+ T cells, CD4+CD45RA+CD25-. The rearrangement links TRBV7-9 to TRBJ1-1; possible D gene TRBD1, 5 bases. The receptor was isolated from a female donor with breast cancer. The CDR3, as DNA: TGTGCCAGCAGCTTACCCCAGACGGGGGGTGCTTTCTTT. Its translation is CASSLPQTGGAFF. Variable domain in full (rest from reference TRBV7-9 and TRBJ1-1): DTGVSQNPRHKITKRGQNVTFRCDPISEHNRLYWYRQTLGQGPEFLTYFQNEAQLEKSRLLSDRFSAERPKGSFSTLEIQRTEQGDSAMYLCASSLPQTGGAFFGQGTRLTVV.